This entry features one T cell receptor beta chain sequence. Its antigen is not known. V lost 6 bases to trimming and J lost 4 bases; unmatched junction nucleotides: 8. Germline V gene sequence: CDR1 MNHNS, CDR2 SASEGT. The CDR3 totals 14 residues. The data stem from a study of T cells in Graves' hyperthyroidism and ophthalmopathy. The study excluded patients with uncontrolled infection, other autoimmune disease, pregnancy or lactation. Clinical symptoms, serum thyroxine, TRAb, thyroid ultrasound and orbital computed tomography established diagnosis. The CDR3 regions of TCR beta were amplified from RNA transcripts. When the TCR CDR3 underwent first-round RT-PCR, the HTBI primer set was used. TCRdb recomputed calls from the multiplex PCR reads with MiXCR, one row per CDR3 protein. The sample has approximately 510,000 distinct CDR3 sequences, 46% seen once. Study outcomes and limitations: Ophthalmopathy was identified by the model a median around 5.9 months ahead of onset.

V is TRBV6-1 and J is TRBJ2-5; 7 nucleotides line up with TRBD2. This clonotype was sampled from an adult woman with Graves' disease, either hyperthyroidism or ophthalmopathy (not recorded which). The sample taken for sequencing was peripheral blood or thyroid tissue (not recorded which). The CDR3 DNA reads TGTGCCAGCAGGGGAGGGGCGGGAAGAGAGACCCAGTACTTC. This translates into CASRGGAGRETQYF.